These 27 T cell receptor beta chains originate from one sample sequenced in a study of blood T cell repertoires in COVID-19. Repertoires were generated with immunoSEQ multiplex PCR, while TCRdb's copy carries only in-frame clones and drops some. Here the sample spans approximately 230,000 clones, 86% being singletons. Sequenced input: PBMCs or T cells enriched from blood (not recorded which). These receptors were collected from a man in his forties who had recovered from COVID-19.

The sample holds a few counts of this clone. CDR3 amino acids: CASSLNENQPQHF. Here the CDR3 DNA reads TGTGCCAGCAGCTTAAACGAGAATCAGCCCCAGCATTTT. The chain uses TRBV7-3 and TRBJ1-5; D is undetermined. Germline values: CDR1 SGHTA, CDR2 FQGTGA. V lost 1 base and J 4 bases, leaving 5 bases between the germline ends. The CDR3 extends over 13 amino acids.

Here the CDR3 DNA reads TGTGCCACCCCGAGGACTAGCGGGGGCTACAATGAGCAGTTCTTC. This codes for CATPRTSGGYNEQFF. The V gene is TRBV7-9, the J gene TRBJ2-1; 13 positions agree with TRBD2. The length of the CDR3 is 15 residues. After removal of 10 bases from V and 3 bases from J, the junction contained 6 bases not matched to a gene. Germline-derived CDR1 and CDR2 are SEHNR and FQNEAQ (reference sequence).

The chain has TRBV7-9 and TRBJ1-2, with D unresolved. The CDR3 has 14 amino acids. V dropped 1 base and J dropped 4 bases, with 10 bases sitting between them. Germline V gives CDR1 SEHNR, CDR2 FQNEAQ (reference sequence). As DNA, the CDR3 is TGTGCCAGCAGCTTAGAAACGGGGTCCTATGGCTACACCTTC. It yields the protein CASSLETGSYGYTF.

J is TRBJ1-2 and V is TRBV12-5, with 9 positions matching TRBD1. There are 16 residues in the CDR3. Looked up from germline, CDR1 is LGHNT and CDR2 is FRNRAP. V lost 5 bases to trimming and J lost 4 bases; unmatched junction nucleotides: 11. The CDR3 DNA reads TGTGCTAGTGGTCACGGGACAGGGCGAGGGGGCTATGGCTACACCTTC. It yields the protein CASGHGTGRGGYGYTF.

CDR3 DNA sequence: TGTGCCAGCAGTGATTTCAGGACAGGGCGGACCTACGAGCAGTACTTC. Translation: CASSDFRTGRTYEQYF. This chain uses TRBV2 with TRBJ2-7; the match to TRBD1 covers 8 bases. Germline V lookup: CDR1 SNHLY, CDR2 FYNNEI. The V gene end was trimmed by 3 bases and the J gene end by 2 bases; junction bases not matched to a gene: 9. CDR3 length: 16 amino acids.

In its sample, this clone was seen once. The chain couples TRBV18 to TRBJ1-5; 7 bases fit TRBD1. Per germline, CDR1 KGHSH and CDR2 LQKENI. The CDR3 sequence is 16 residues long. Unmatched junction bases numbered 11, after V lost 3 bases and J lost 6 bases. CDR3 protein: CASSPFTGDRSQPQHF. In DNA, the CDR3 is TGTGCCAGCTCACCGTTCACCGGGGACAGAAGTCAGCCCCAGCATTTT.

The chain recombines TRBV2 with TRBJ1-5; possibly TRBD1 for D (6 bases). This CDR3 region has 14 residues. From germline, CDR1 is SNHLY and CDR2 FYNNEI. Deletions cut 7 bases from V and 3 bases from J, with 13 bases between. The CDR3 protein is CASNSRDTNQPQHF. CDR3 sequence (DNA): TGTGCCAGCAATAGCCGGGACACCAATCAGCCCCAGCATTTT. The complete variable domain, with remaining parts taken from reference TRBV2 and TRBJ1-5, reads EPEVTQTPSHQVTQMGQEVILRCVPISNHLYFYWYRQILGQKVEFLVSFYNNEISEKSEIFDDQFSVERPDGSNFTLKIRSTKLEDSAMYFCASNSRDTNQPQHFGDGTRLSIL.

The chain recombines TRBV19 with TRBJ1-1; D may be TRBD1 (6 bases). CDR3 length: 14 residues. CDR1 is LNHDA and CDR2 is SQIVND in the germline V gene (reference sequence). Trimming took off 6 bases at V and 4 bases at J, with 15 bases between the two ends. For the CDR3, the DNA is TGTGCCAGTAGCGTCAGGGTGGGGGCCACTGAAGCTTTCTTT. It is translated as CASSVRVGATEAFF.

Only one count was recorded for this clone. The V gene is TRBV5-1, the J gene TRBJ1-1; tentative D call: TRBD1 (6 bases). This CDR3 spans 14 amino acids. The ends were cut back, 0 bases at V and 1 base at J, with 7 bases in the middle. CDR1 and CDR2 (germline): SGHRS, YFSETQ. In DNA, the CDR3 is TGCGCCAGCAGCTTGGAACAGGGGAACACTGAAGCTTTCTTT. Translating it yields CASSLEQGNTEAFF.

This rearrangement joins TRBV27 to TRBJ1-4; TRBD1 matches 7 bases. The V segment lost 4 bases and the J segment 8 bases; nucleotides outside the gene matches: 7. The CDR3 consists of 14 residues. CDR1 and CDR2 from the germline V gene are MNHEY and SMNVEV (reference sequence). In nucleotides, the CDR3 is TGTGCCAGCAGTTCAATGGACAGGACGGAAAAACTGTTTTTT. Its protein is CASSSMDRTEKLFF.

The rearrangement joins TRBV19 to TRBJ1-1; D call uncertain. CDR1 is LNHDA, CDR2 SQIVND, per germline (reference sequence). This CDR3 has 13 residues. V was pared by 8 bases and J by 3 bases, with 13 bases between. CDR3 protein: CASCIRGDTEAFF. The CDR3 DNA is TGTGCCAGTTGCATCCGGGGAGACACTGAAGCTTTCTTT. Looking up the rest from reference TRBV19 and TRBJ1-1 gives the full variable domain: DGGITQSPKYLFRKEGQNVTLSCEQNLNHDAMYWYRQDPGQGLRLIYYSQIVNDFQKGDIAEGYSVSREKKESFPLTVTSAQKNPTAFYLCASCIRGDTEAFFGQGTRLTVV.

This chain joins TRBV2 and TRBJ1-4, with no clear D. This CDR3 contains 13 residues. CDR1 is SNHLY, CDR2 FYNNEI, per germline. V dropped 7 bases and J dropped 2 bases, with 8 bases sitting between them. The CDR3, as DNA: TGTGCCAGCACTGCCAGGACTAATGAAAAACTGTTTTTT. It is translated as CASTARTNEKLFF.

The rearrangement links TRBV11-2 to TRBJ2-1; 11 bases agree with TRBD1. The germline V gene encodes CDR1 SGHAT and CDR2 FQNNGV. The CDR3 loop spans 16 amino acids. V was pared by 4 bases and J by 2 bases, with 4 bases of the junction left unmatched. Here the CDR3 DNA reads TGTGCCAGCAGCTCCCAGGGACAGGGGGCCTACAATGAGCAGTTCTTC. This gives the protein CASSSQGQGAYNEQFF.

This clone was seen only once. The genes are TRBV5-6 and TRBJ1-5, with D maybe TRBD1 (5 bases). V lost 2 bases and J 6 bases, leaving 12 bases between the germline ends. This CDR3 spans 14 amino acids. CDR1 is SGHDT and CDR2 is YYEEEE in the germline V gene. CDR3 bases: TGTGCCAGCAGCTTTGGTAGGGGAGGTCAGCCCCAGCATTTT. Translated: CASSFGRGGQPQHF.

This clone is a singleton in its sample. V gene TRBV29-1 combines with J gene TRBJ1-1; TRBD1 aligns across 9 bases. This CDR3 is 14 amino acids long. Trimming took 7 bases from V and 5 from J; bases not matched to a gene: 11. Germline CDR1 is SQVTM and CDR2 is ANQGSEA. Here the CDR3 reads CSAGSWDRATEAFF. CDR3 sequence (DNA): TGCAGCGCCGGAAGTTGGGACAGGGCTACTGAAGCTTTCTTT.

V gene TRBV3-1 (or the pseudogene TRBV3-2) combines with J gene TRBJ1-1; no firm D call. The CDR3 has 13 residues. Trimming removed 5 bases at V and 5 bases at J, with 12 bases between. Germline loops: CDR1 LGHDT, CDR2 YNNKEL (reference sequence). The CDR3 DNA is TGTGCCAGCAGCTCCGGAGGTACGACTGAAGCTTTCTTT. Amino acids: CASSSGGTTEAFF.

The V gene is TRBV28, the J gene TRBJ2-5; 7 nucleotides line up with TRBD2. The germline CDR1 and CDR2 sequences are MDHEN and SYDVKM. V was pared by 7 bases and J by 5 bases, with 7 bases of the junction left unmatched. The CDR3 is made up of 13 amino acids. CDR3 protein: CASTLAGGETQYF. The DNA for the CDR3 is TGTGCCAGCACTCTCGCCGGGGGGGAGACCCAGTACTTC.

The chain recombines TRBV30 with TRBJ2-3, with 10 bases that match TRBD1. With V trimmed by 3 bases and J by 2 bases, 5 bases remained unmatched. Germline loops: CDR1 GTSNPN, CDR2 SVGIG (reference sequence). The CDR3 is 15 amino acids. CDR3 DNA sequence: TGTGCCTGGAGAACCGGGACAGGGGTCACAGATACGCAGTATTTT. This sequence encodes CAWRTGTGVTDTQYF.

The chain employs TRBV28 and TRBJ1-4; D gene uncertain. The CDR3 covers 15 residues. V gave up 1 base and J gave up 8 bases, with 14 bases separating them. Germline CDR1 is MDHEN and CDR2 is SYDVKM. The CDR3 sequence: CASSLSGNGGEKLFF. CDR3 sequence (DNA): TGTGCCAGCAGTTTATCCGGGAACGGAGGGGAAAAACTGTTTTTT.

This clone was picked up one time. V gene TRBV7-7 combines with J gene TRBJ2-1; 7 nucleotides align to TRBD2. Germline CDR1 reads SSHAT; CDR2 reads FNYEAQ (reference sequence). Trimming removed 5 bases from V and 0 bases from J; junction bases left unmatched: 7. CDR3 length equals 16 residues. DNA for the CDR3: TGTGCCAGCAGCCCTGCTCCTAGCGGCTCCTACAATGAGCAGTTCTTC. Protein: CASSPAPSGSYNEQFF.

CDR3 sequence reads: CATKAQVGQPQHF. The CDR3 nucleotides are TGTGCCACCAAGGCGCAGGTGGGTCAGCCCCAGCATTTT. This chain links TRBV28 with TRBJ1-5; D call uncertain. V gave up 10 bases and J gave up 6 bases, with 16 bases separating them. The V gene's germline CDR1 is MDHEN and CDR2 SYDVKM. This CDR3 spans 13 amino acids.

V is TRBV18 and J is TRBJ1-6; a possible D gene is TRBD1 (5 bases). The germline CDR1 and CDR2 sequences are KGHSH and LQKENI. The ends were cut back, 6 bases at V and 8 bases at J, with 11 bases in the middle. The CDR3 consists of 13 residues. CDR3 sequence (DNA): TGTGCCAGCTCTGAGAGCAGGGATTCACCCCTCCACTTT. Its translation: CASSESRDSPLHF.

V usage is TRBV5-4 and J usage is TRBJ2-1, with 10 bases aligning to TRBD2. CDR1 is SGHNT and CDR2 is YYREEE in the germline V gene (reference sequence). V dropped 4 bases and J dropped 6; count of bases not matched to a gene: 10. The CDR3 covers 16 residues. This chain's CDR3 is CASSPILAGRSNEQFF. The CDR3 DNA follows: TGTGCCAGCAGCCCCATACTAGCGGGACGATCCAATGAGCAGTTCTTC.

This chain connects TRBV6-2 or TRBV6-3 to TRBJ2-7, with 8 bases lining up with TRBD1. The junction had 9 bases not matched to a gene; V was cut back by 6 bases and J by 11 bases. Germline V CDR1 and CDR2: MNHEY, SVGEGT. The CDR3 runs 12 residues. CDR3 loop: CASSPDHRGEYF. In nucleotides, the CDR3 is TGTGCCAGCAGCCCCGACCACAGGGGGGAGTACTTC.

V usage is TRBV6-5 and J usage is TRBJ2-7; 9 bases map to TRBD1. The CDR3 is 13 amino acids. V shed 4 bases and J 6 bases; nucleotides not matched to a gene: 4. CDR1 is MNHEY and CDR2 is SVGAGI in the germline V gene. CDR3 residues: CASSSWDRAEQYF. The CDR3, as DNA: TGTGCCAGCAGTTCCTGGGACAGGGCCGAGCAGTACTTC.

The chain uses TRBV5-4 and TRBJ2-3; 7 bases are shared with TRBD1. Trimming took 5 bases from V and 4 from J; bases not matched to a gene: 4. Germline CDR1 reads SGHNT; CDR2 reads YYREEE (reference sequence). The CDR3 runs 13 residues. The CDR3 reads CASSSQGADTQYF. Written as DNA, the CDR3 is TGTGCCAGCAGTTCCCAGGGGGCAGATACGCAGTATTTT.

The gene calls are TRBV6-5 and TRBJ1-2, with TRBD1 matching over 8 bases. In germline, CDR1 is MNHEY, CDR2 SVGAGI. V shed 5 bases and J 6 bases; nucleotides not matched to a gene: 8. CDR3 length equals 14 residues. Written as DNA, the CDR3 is TGTGCCAGCAGTCGCATTGACAGGGGCAATGGCTACACCTTC. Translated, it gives CASSRIDRGNGYTF.